Listed below are T cell receptor beta chains from one sample, sequenced in a study of siplizumab effects on memory and regulatory T cells. Profiling relied on immunoSEQ multiplex PCR, and the TCRdb table lists in-frame clones only, not all of them. The table has roughly 120,000 clones, 90% to 95% seen once. The material sequenced was Tregs sorted from blood. The receptor set was obtained from a human donor in good health. Each CDR3 is given with its conserved first and last residue. The D gene is left open where the match is weak. A clone size is listed for some rows: how often the clone was seen (once, few, many), or a class if it is expanded.

. . TRBJ2-5 TRBV7-2 TGTGCCAGCAGCTCCCCCGGACAGCAAGAGACCCAGTACTTC CASSSPGQQETQYF
. . TRBJ1-4 TRBV5-6 TGTGCCAGCAGCCCCCGGCGGGGGGCATTCCAAAAACTGTTTTTT CASSPRRGAFQKLFF
. once TRBJ1-1 TRBV10-3 TGTGCCATCAGTACTGGGGGGTCTGAAGCTTTCTTT CAISTGGSEAFF
. . TRBJ1-6 TRBV11-2 TGTGCCAGCAGCTTTTGGAGGTGGGTTGACTCCTATAATTCACCCCTCCACTTT CASSFWRWVDSYNSPLHF
TRBD1 . TRBJ2-7 TRBV7-9 TGTGCCAGCAGCAGACCGGGACAGGGTACCTACGAGCAGTACTTC CASSRPGQGTYEQYF
. . TRBJ2-1 TRBV21-1 TGTGCCAGCAGCAAGGGACTAGCGGAAAAGAGATACAATGAGCAGTTCTTC CASSKGLAEKRYNEQFF
. . TRBJ1-1 TRBV7-3 TGTGCCAGCAGCTTAACTGTGAACACTGAAGCTTTCTTT CASSLTVNTEAFF
TRBD1 . TRBJ2-7 TRBV2 TGTGCCAGCAGAGAATACCGGGACAGAATCTACGAGCAGTACTTC CASREYRDRIYEQYF
TRBD1 . TRBJ1-1 TRBV20-1 TGCAGTGCCATCGGGACAGTTGAAGCTTTCTTT CSAIGTVEAFF
TRBD1 . TRBJ1-1 TRBV5-4 TGTGCCAGCAGCTTGGTTTACGGGACAGGGTCCACTGAAGCTTTCTTT CASSLVYGTGSTEAFF
. . TRBJ1-2 TRBV7-2 TGTGCCAGCAGCCTACAGGGATTGGGCTACACCTTC CASSLQGLGYTF
. . TRBJ2-5 TRBV5-1 TGCGCCAGCAGCCCAACCCAAGAGACCCAGTACTTC CASSPTQETQYF
. . TRBJ2-7 TRBV29-1 TGCAGCGTTGAGGTGGATCTCTACGAGCAGTACTTC CSVEVDLYEQYF
TRBD1 . TRBJ1-6 TRBV19 TGTGCCACCCGACAGGGAGGTGATAATTCACCCCTCCACTTT CATRQGGDNSPLHF
. . TRBJ1-5 TRBV6-9 TGTGCCAGCAGTTACGGGCAGGGCGGAAATCAGCCCCAGCATTTT CASSYGQGGNQPQHF
TRBD1 . TRBJ1-2 TRBV6-5 TGTGCCAGCAGTTCGGACAGGGTAAACCATGGCTACACCTTC CASSSDRVNHGYTF
. once TRBJ2-3 TRBV25-1 TGTGCCAGCAGTGTCGGTGGGGGGACCACAGATACGCAGTATTTT CASSVGGGTTDTQYF
. . TRBJ1-1 TRBV6-5 TGTGCCAGCAGTTACTCCCGTTGGGGCACTGAAGCTTTCTTT CASSYSRWGTEAFF
. . TRBJ2-7 TRBV6-5 TGTGCCACCAGGCCGGGGGGCGCCTACTACGAGCAGTACTTC CATRPGGAYYEQYF
TRBD2 . TRBJ2-5 TRBV5-1 TGCGCCAGCAGCTTGGCAGCGGGGGGCCAAGAGACCCAGTACTTC CASSLAAGGQETQYF
. . TRBJ2-7 TRBV18 TGTGCCAGCTCACCAAGGGGGGCTACGCACGACCGATCCTACGAGCAGTACTTC CASSPRGATHDRSYEQYF
. . TRBJ2-3 TRBV7-2 TGTGCCAGCAGCTTATCACAGCGCACAGATACGCAGTATTTT CASSLSQRTDTQYF
. . TRBJ1-5 TRBV15 TGTGCCACCAAGGACCTAGATTGGGATCAGCCCCAGCATTTT CATKDLDWDQPQHF
. . TRBJ2-7 TRBV5-1 TGCGCCAGCAGCTTCGGTTACGAGCAGTACTTC CASSFGYEQYF
. . TRBJ1-2 TRBV5-6 TGTGCCAGTTCTACAGGTATTAAGAGGCCCACTAACTATGGCTACACCTTC CASSTGIKRPTNYGYTF
. once TRBJ1-1 TRBV16 TGTGCCAGCAGCCAACCTGGGCCGGGTGGCATGAACACTGAAGCTTTCTTT CASSQPGPGGMNTEAFF
. . TRBJ2-7 TRBV30 TGTGCCTGGAGTATGGGCGAAAGGTGGAGCGAGCAGTACTTC CAWSMGERWSEQYF
TRBD2 . TRBJ2-3 TRBV19 TGTGCCAGTAGTACCTCACTAGCGGGAGCTCTCACAGATACGCAGTATTTT CASSTSLAGALTDTQYF
. . TRBJ1-2 TRBV20-1 TGCAGTGCAACCACTCTCTATGGCTACACCTTC CSATTLYGYTF
. . TRBJ2-5 TRBV5-1 TGCGCCAGCAGCTTACGGGGACAAGAGACCCAGTACTTC CASSLRGQETQYF
TRBD2 once TRBJ2-5 TRBV9 TGTGCCAGCAGCGTGGGGCTAGCGGGGGCCCGCCAAGAGACCCAGTACTTC CASSVGLAGARQETQYF
. . TRBJ2-2 TRBV18 TGTGCCAGCTCACCACAGTCAGGGATCCGACCTGGCACCGGGGAGCTGTTTTTT CASSPQSGIRPGTGELFF
. . TRBJ2-3 TRBV5-1 TGCGCCAGCAGCTTTGGGGGAGGCACAGATACGCAGTATTTT CASSFGGGTDTQYF
. . TRBJ2-7 TRBV10-3 TGTGCCATCAAGGAGGGCGACAGGAGCTCCTACGAGCAGTACTTC CAIKEGDRSSYEQYF
. . TRBJ2-2 TRBV2 TGTGCCAGCACCAAGCCAACCCCCACCGGGGAGCTGTTTTTT CASTKPTPTGELFF
TRBD2 . TRBJ2-5 TRBV18 TGTGCCAGCTATCCAGCGGGGGGCAGTTTGGAGACCCAGTACTTC CASYPAGGSLETQYF
TRBD2 once TRBJ2-7 TRBV15 TGTGCCACCAGCAGAGTTGTGGGAGGGCCCGTCGAGCAGTACTTC CATSRVVGGPVEQYF
TRBD1 . TRBJ1-2 TRBV18 TGTGCCAGCTCGTCTTTGGGGACAGAAGCTAACTATGGCTACACCTTC CASSSLGTEANYGYTF
. . TRBJ2-1 TRBV30 TGTGCCTGGAGTAATCGGGTAGAGCAGTTCTTC CAWSNRVEQFF
. . TRBJ2-6 TRBV2 TGTGCCAGCATGCGGAGCAGCTCTGGGGCCAACGTCCTGACTTTC CASMRSSSGANVLTF
. . TRBJ2-5 TRBV19 TGTGCCAGTAGTATCTCTGCGGAGACCCAGTACTTC CASSISAETQYF
. . TRBJ2-2 TRBV2 TGTGCCAGCAGGGGTGGGCTGGGCACCGGGGAGCTGTTTTTT CASRGGLGTGELFF
TRBD1 . TRBJ2-2 TRBV7-9 TGTGCCAGCAGCCCAACGCCGGGACAGGGTAACACCGGGGAGCTGTTTTTT CASSPTPGQGNTGELFF
TRBD1 . TRBJ2-1 TRBV5-8 TGTGCCAGCAGACTGACAGGGGGCTCCTACAATGAGCAGTTCTTC CASRLTGGSYNEQFF
TRBD1 few TRBJ1-1 TRBV7-9 TGTGCCAGCAGCCACCCTAGAGGGGGCGGGAACACTGAAGCTTTCTTT CASSHPRGGGNTEAFF
. . TRBJ2-4 TRBV19 TGTGCCAGTACTGCTCGAGTCTCTTCTTTAAACATTCAGTACTTC CASTARVSSLNIQYF
. . TRBJ1-4 TRBV9 TGTGCCAGCAGCGATCGGTCAACTAATGAAAAACTGTTTTTT CASSDRSTNEKLFF
TRBD1 . TRBJ1-2 TRBV14 TGTGCCAGCAGCCAAGTCAAAGGGGACAGCTATGGCTACACCTTC CASSQVKGDSYGYTF
TRBD2 . TRBJ2-1 TRBV10-1 TGCGCCAGCAGTCGACTAGCAGGGGAGCAGTTCTTC CASSRLAGEQFF